Listed below are T cell receptor beta chains from one sample, sequenced in a study of neurological immune-mediated disorders. TCRdb analysed the 5' RACE reads with MiXCR anew, one entry per CDR3 protein. This table has approximately 100,000 distinct CDR3 sequences, 11% appearing once. Sequencing was performed on PBMCs. The receptors were gathered from a female donor with HTLV-1-associated myelopathy (HAM/TSP). Each CDR3 is given with its conserved first and last residue. Each record gives: clone size, J gene, V gene, D gene, CDR3 protein, CDR3 DNA. A D gene is named only where the DNA matches it firmly. Size values are once, few and many counts, or a class for expanded clones, and some rows have none.

>many|TRBJ2-1|TRBV11-2|-
CASSLGGGASYNEQFF
TGTGCCAGCAGCTTAGGAGGGGGAGCGTCCTACAATGAGCAGTTCTTC
>many|TRBJ2-2|TRBV20-1|-
CSARGPPSRGGNTGELFF
TGCAGTGCTAGAGGACCCCCTTCCCGGGGCGGGAACACCGGGGAGCTGTTTTTT
>-|TRBJ2-5|TRBV28|TRBD2
CASSRLAGGRTQYF
TGTGCCAGCAGTAGACTAGCGGGGGGGCGGACCCAGTACTTC
>many|TRBJ2-7|TRBV20-1|-
CSARDLSYEQYF
TGCAGTGCTAGGGACCTATCCTACGAGCAGTACTTC
>-|TRBJ2-3|TRBV29-1|TRBD2
CSVGGGDTQYF
TGCAGCGTCGGCGGGGGAGATACGCAGTATTTT
>many|TRBJ2-1|TRBV28|-
CASSFRSSVNEQFF
TGTGCCAGCAGTTTTCGGTCATCTGTCAATGAGCAGTTCTTC
>many|TRBJ1-1|TRBV12-3/TRBV12-4|-
CASSPRDLNTEAFF
TGTGCCAGCAGTCCTCGGGACTTGAACACTGAAGCTTTCTTT
>many|TRBJ2-3|TRBV20-1|TRBD2
CSATRGGGTDTQYF
TGCAGTGCCACCCGGGGGGGCGGCACAGATACGCAGTATTTT
>-|TRBJ2-6|TRBV7-8|TRBD1
CASSPGRTGTWANVLTF
TGTGCCAGCAGCCCAGGCCGGACAGGGACTTGGGCCAACGTCCTGACTTTC
>few|TRBJ1-4|TRBV5-1|-
CASSLNFRGHEKLFF
TGCGCCAGCAGCTTGAATTTCAGGGGACATGAAAAACTGTTTTTT
>few|TRBJ2-3|TRBV7-8|-
CASSGPLGRTARRSTDTQYF
TGTGCCAGCAGCGGTCCTTTGGGACGGACCGCCCGGAGGAGCACAGATACGCAGTATTTT
>many|TRBJ2-3|TRBV27|-
CASKPHRVTDTQYF
TGTGCCAGCAAACCGCACAGGGTCACAGATACGCAGTATTTT
>few|TRBJ1-1|TRBV5-1|TRBD1
CASSWGDRANTEAFF
TGCGCCAGCAGCTGGGGGGACAGGGCAAACACTGAAGCTTTCTTT
>many|TRBJ1-2|TRBV15|-
CATSRDGTALRYTF
TGTGCCACCAGCAGAGATGGGACGGCCCTTCGCTACACCTTC
>many|TRBJ2-1|TRBV20-1|-
CSARDSAGIQRNEQFF
TGCAGTGCTAGAGATTCGGCGGGGATCCAAAGAAATGAGCAGTTCTTC
>many|TRBJ2-3|TRBV12-3/TRBV12-4|TRBD1
CASSNRGTQYF
TGTGCCAGCAGTAACAGGGGAACGCAGTATTTT
>many|TRBJ2-1|TRBV7-3|TRBD2
CASSSLKKTSGEQFF
TGTGCCAGCAGCTCCCTGAAAAAGACTAGCGGGGAGCAGTTCTTC
>few|TRBJ1-1|TRBV7-2|-
CASSFRGNTEAFF
TGTGCCAGCAGCTTCAGGGGGAACACTGAAGCTTTCTTT